These 6 T cell receptor beta chains were all obtained from the same sample, sequenced in a study of OX40 agonist ivuxolimab in advanced cancers. Profiled with immunoSEQ multiplex PCR; TCRdb holds only in-frame clones, not every one. Seen here are approximately 100,000 clones, approximately 90% observed once, and the top ten hold 0.25% to 0.35%. The material was CD4+ or CD8+ T cells sorted from blood, obtained in a trial of the OX40 agonist ivuxolimab. These receptors came from an adult with an advanced solid tumor such as melanoma, head and neck, liver or kidney cancer.

The CDR3, as DNA: TGTGCCAGCAGTCCGGGACTAGCGGGAGCAGAGACCCAGTACTTC. Its protein product is CASSPGLAGAETQYF. V usage is TRBV5-4 and J usage is TRBJ2-5; 14 nucleotides agree with TRBD2. V trimming: 5 bases; J trimming: 4 bases; junction bases outside the gene matches: 4. Germline V gene data show CDR1 as SGHNT and CDR2 as YYREEE (reference sequence). CDR3 length: 15 residues.

This clone was seen once. The chain employs TRBV5-6 and TRBJ1-1; the match to TRBD1 covers 11 bases. CDR1 is SGHDT, CDR2 YYEEEE, per germline. V shed 4 bases and J 5 bases; nucleotides not matched to a gene: 4. The CDR3 length is 14 residues. Here the CDR3 reads CASSRGTGGTEAFF. The CDR3 DNA follows: TGTGCCAGCAGCCGCGGGACAGGGGGTACTGAAGCTTTCTTT.

This rearrangement joins TRBV19 to TRBJ1-1; possibly TRBD1 for D (5 bases). V dropped 3 bases and J dropped 0 bases, with 8 bases sitting between them. This CDR3 is 14 amino acids long. Germline V gene sequence: CDR1 LNHDA, CDR2 SQIVND (reference sequence). In DNA, the CDR3 is TGTGCCAGTAGTATGGGACGGGTGAACACTGAAGCTTTCTTT. This codes for CASSMGRVNTEAFF.

The chain links TRBV28 to TRBJ2-7; 14 bases fit TRBD2. This CDR3 has 15 residues. Trimming at V came to 7 bases and at J to 9 bases, leaving 11 bases not matched to a gene. Looked up from germline, CDR1 is MDHEN and CDR2 is SYDVKM. DNA of the CDR3: TGTGCCAGCAAGGGACTAGCGGGAGAGGGGATAAGGCAGTACTTC. This encodes CASKGLAGEGIRQYF.

A few counts support this clone. V is TRBV19 and J is TRBJ1-5; 9 bases agree with TRBD1. This CDR3 contains 15 residues. Germline CDR1 LNHDA, CDR2 SQIVND (reference sequence). V shed 7 bases and J 2 bases; nucleotides not matched to a gene: 6. CDR3 bases: TGTGCCAGTACTTCCAGGACAGGGGGCAATCAGCCCCAGCATTTT. As protein: CASTSRTGGNQPQHF.

The V gene is TRBV2, the J gene TRBJ2-6; 9 bases map to TRBD1. CDR3 size: 16 residues. Germline V gene sequence: CDR1 SNHLY, CDR2 FYNNEI. V lost 6 bases, J lost 0 bases, and 3 bases stayed unmatched. CDR3 sequence: CASRDRGNSGANVLTF. CDR3 bases: TGTGCCAGCAGGGACAGGGGAAACTCTGGGGCCAACGTCCTGACTTTC.